This TCR beta chain was profiled in a study of CD8 T cells in Susac syndrome. Germline lookup yields CDR1 SGHDT and CDR2 YYEEEE. V gave up 0 bases and J gave up 3 bases; unmatched junction bases: 7. The CDR3 loop spans 17 amino acids. As regards this clonotype: Its antigen remains unidentified.

Sequencing of TCR beta was performed on blood CD8+ T cells and on blood CD4+ T cells. Treatment-naive patients with stable or active relapsing-remitting disease served as multiple sclerosis controls. RNA, at about 0.45 to 1 ug, was reverse transcribed with random hexamers. Across 54 Vbeta and 13 Jbeta, TCR beta CDR3 was amplified with immunoSEQ multiplex PCR. Each CDR3 protein is one row after TCRdb ran MiXCR on the immunoSEQ multiplex PCR reads. The repertoire includes over 300,000 distinct CDR3 sequences, approximately 90% of them detected once, and 0.065% sits in the top ten. Findings of the study overall: It was acknowledged by the study that relatively few individuals were included in its TCR sequencing and HLA analysis.

The receptor's source is a human donor with multiple sclerosis. Sequences were obtained from CD4+ T cells from PBMCs. The genes are TRBV5-6 and TRBJ2-2; 8 positions match TRBD1. The CDR3 spells CASSLARQGIDTGELFF. The CDR3 coding sequence is TGTGCCAGCAGCTTGGCGCGACAGGGGATCGACACCGGGGAGCTGTTTTTT.